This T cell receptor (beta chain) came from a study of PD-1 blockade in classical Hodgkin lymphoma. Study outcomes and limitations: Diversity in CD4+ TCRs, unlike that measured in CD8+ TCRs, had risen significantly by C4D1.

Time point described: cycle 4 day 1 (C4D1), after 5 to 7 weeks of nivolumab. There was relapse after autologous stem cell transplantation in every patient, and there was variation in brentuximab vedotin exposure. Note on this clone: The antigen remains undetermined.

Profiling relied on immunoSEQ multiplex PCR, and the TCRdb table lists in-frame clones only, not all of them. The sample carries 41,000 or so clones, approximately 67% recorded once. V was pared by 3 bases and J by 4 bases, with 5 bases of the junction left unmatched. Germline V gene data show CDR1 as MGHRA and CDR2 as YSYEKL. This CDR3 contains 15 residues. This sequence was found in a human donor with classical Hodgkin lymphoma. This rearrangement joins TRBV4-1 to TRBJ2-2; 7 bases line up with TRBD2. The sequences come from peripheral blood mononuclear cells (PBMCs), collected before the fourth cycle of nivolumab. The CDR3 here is CASSHQGLITGELFF. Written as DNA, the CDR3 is TGCGCCAGCAGCCACCAGGGACTAATCACCGGGGAGCTGTTTTTT.